This passage covers 30 T cell receptor beta chains from one sample sequenced in a study of T cell changes during pregnancy in multiple sclerosis. Only in-frame clones appear in the TCRdb table, and some are missing; sequencing was by immunoSEQ multiplex PCR. The profile shows 50,000 to 75,000 clones, over 90% of them singletons. The specimen was CD8+ T cells from peripheral blood mononuclear cells, collected in the third trimester of pregnancy. The receptors were sampled from a female donor with multiple sclerosis, enrolled in a pregnancy study.

This chain links TRBV7-3 with TRBJ2-1, with D tentatively TRBD2 (6 bases). CDR1 is SGHTA, CDR2 FQGTGA, per germline. The V end lost 3 bases, the J end lost 0 bases, and 18 bases lay between the germline ends. The CDR3 extends over 18 amino acids. The CDR3 nucleotides are TGTGCCAGCAGCTTGCGGGACTCCGTCCTGAGCTCCTACAATGAGCAGTTCTTC. Its protein product is CASSLRDSVLSSYNEQFF.

This clone was recorded only once. This chain joins TRBV4-1 and TRBJ2-4; 8 bases align to TRBD1. V lost 0 bases and J lost 11; bases outside the gene matches: 6. CDR1 and CDR2 (germline): MGHRA, YSYEKL. This CDR3 region has 14 residues. In DNA, the CDR3 is TGCGCCAGCAGCCAAGATCCTGGGACAGGCCTTCAGTACTTC. Translated: CASSQDPGTGLQYF.

The chain employs TRBV28 and TRBJ1-5, with D possibly TRBD1 on 5 matching bases. Germline V CDR1 and CDR2: MDHEN, SYDVKM. The ends were cut back, 5 bases at V and 4 bases at J, with 6 bases in the middle. The CDR3 is made up of 12 amino acids. The DNA for the CDR3 is TGTGCCAGCAGTCAGGGTAATCAGCCCCAGCATTTT. Its protein product is CASSQGNQPQHF.

This clone was counted once. The rearrangement joins TRBV7-9 to TRBJ2-7; 7 nucleotides match TRBD2. The CDR3 consists of 13 residues. Germline V CDR1 and CDR2: SEHNR, FQNEAQ (reference sequence). The V and J ends lost 8 bases and 0 bases, in that order; junction bases with no gene match: 4. The CDR3 loop reads CASLAVSSYEQYF. CDR3 coding DNA: TGTGCCAGCCTAGCGGTCTCCTCCTACGAGCAGTACTTC.

This rearrangement joins TRBV7-9 to TRBJ1-5, with 8 bases matching TRBD1. This CDR3 spans 13 amino acids. V gave up 5 bases and J gave up 6 bases; unmatched junction bases: 3. Germline assignment: CDR1 SEHNR and CDR2 FQNEAQ (reference sequence). CDR3 sequence (DNA): TGTGCCAGCAGCGCGGACAGGGCTCAGCCCCAGCATTTT. This sequence encodes CASSADRAQPQHF. Full variable domain (remainder filled in from reference TRBV7-9 and TRBJ1-5): DTGVSQNPRHKITKRGQNVTFRCDPISEHNRLYWYRQTLGQGPEFLTYFQNEAQLEKSRLLSDRFSAERPKGSFSTLEIQRTEQGDSAMYLCASSADRAQPQHFGDGTRLSIL.

The chain uses TRBV19 and TRBJ1-1; the D is unclear. The V gene's germline CDR1 is LNHDA and CDR2 SQIVND (reference sequence). V lost 8 bases and J lost 8, with 12 bases in between. This CDR3 has 11 amino acids. The CDR3, as DNA: TGTGCCAGTGATGGGAGCAGGGAAGCTTTCTTT. It yields the protein CASDGSREAFF.

The genes are TRBV7-6 and TRBJ2-7; 14 bases map to TRBD2. The germline V gene encodes CDR1 SGHVS and CDR2 FNYEAQ. J gave up 5 bases and V 3 bases, and 3 bases lay outside the gene matches. CDR3 length: 15 residues. CDR3 bases: TGTGCCAGCAGCTTTGGGACTAGCGGGAGTGACGAGCAGTACTTC. It is translated as CASSFGTSGSDEQYF.

Turning to this clone: Its ends do not fully match the called genes, so a read error is possible. This sequence joins TRBV9 and TRBJ2-1; 9 nucleotides align to TRBD2. Per the germline V gene, CDR1 is SGDLS and CDR2 is YYNGEE. CDR3 length: 12 amino acids. CDR3 nucleotide sequence: TGTGCCGGCAGCGCGGGGGGGGCTGAGCAGTTCTTC. Protein sequence: CAGSAGGAEQFF. Looking up the rest from reference TRBV9 and TRBJ2-1 gives the full variable domain: DSGVTQTPKHLITATGQRVTLRCSPRSGDLSVYWYQQSLDQGLQFLIQYYNGEERAKGNILERFSAQQFPDLHSELNLSSLELGDSALYFCAGSAGGAEQFFGPGTRLTVL.

This chain links TRBV7-8 with TRBJ2-5; 12 nucleotides agree with TRBD2. The CDR3 spans 15 residues. CDR1 is SGHVS and CDR2 is FQNEAQ in the germline V gene. Trimming took 5 bases from V and 3 from J; bases not matched to a gene: 4. This chain's CDR3 is CASSLWTSGEETQYF. The DNA for the CDR3 is TGTGCCAGCAGCCTCTGGACTAGCGGGGAAGAGACCCAGTACTTC. Together with reference TRBV7-8 and TRBJ2-5, the CDR3 gives the full variable domain: GAGVSQSPRYKVAKRGQDVALRCDPISGHVSLFWYQQALGQGPEFLTYFQNEAQLDKSGLPSDRFFAERPEGSVSTLKIQRTQQEDSAVYLCASSLWTSGEETQYFGPGTRLLVL.

J is TRBJ1-1 and V is TRBV4-3; TRBD1 might be the D (5 bases). The CDR3 totals 13 residues. The germline CDR1 and CDR2 sequences are LGHNA and YSLEER. V was clipped by 2 bases and J by 5 bases, with 9 bases between them. The CDR3 bases are TGCGCCAGCAGCCAATGGGCAGGGACTGAAGCTTTCTTT. It codes for CASSQWAGTEAFF.

The rearrangement uses TRBV7-9 and TRBJ2-7; D gene uncertain. The CDR3 is made up of 13 amino acids. The ends were cut back, 1 base at V and 7 bases at J, with 11 bases in the middle. Germline loops: CDR1 SEHNR, CDR2 FQNEAQ (reference sequence). CDR3 residues: CASSLGGSREQYF. Written as DNA, the CDR3 is TGTGCCAGCAGCTTAGGCGGATCGCGGGAGCAGTACTTC.

This sequence joins TRBV4-2 and TRBJ1-2; no definite D call. This CDR3 has 14 amino acids. Germline assignment: CDR1 LGHNA and CDR2 YNFKEQ. The V end was cut by 2 bases, the J end by 4 bases, with 11 bases between. The CDR3 sequence: CASSQSPGTYGYTF. CDR3 nucleotide sequence: TGTGCCAGCAGCCAAAGTCCGGGAACCTATGGCTACACCTTC.

The chain has TRBV9 and TRBJ2-7; TRBD2 matches at 7 bases. After removal of 4 bases from V and 6 bases from J, the junction contained 10 bases not matched to a gene. The CDR3 spans 14 residues. Germline CDR1 reads SGDLS; CDR2 reads YYNGEE. CDR3 nucleotide sequence: TGTGCCAGCAGCCCCCGCGGACTAGTTGGCGAGCAGTACTTC. Its translation is CASSPRGLVGEQYF.

This clone was seen once. The chain recombines TRBV27 with TRBJ2-7; a weak D match, TRBD2 (6 bases). Germline V gene sequence: CDR1 MNHEY, CDR2 SMNVEV (reference sequence). The V end lost 5 bases, the J end lost 3 bases, and 14 bases lay between the germline ends. The CDR3 is 14 residues long. CDR3 sequence (DNA): TGTGCCAGCAGTCCAACCGGGACTCTCTACGAGCAGTACTTC. The encoded protein is CASSPTGTLYEQYF.

This chain links TRBV4-3 with TRBJ1-1; maybe TRBD1 (6 bases). Trimming removed 1 base at V and 0 bases at J, with 18 bases between. The CDR3 is 18 residues long. Germline CDR1 LGHNA, CDR2 YSLEER. DNA for the CDR3: TGCGCCAGCAGCCAAGCAGGGGCAGGGAGGGGTATGAACACTGAAGCTTTCTTT. It is translated as CASSQAGAGRGMNTEAFF.

This sequence joins TRBV11-3 and TRBJ2-1; 13 positions agree with TRBD2. The CDR3 is made up of 16 amino acids. V lost 5 bases to trimming and J lost 7 bases; unmatched junction nucleotides: 8. CDR1 is SGHNT, CDR2 YENEEA, per germline. This CDR3 reads CASSPGTSGIWNEQFF. The CDR3 DNA is TGTGCCAGCAGCCCGGGGACTAGCGGGATTTGGAATGAGCAGTTCTTC.

The V gene is TRBV5-1, the J gene TRBJ2-1; TRBD2 matches 9 bases. This CDR3 is built from 15 residues. The V segment lost 0 bases and the J segment 6 bases; nucleotides outside the gene matches: 4. From germline, CDR1 is SGHRS and CDR2 YFSETQ. CDR3 DNA: TGCGCCAGCAGCTTGGAGGCTAGCGGGGCCAATGAGCAGTTCTTC. This gives the protein CASSLEASGANEQFF.

This clone was seen just once. The chain combines TRBV20-1 with TRBJ2-3; D is possibly TRBD1 (5 bases). The CDR3 totals 11 residues. Germline CDR1 reads DFQATT; CDR2 reads SNEGSKA (reference sequence). V lost 3 bases, J lost 8 bases, and 9 bases lay in between. CDR3 DNA sequence: TGCAGTGCTAGTAGTCAGGGTACGCAGTATTTT. Residues: CSASSQGTQYF.

The CDR3 nucleotides are TGTGCCAGCAGCGTAGGGGATGGGACAGGGACCTCCTACGAGCAGTACTTC. Protein sequence: CASSVGDGTGTSYEQYF. V and J are TRBV9 and TRBJ2-7; 9 bases fit TRBD1. V trimming: 0 bases; J trimming: 0 bases; junction bases outside the gene matches: 7. Germline CDR1 reads SGDLS; CDR2 reads YYNGEE. This CDR3 is 17 amino acids long.

The chain uses TRBV18 and TRBJ1-1; 8 bases are shared with TRBD1. In germline, CDR1 is KGHSH, CDR2 LQKENI. CDR3 length: 14 residues. The ends lost 3 bases at V and 4 bases at J; junction bases unmatched: 4. The CDR3 coding sequence is TGTGCCAGCTCACCTTTAGACAGGGGCACTGAAGCTTTCTTT. Translated: CASSPLDRGTEAFF.

This rearrangement joins TRBV27 to TRBJ2-4; 9 bases match TRBD2. The junction had 15 bases not matched to a gene; V was cut back by 6 bases and J by 0 bases. Germline V gene lookup returns CDR1 MNHEY and CDR2 SMNVEV (reference sequence). This CDR3 comprises 19 residues. The chain's CDR3 is CASSHSGAGGPLAKNIQYF. The CDR3 DNA sequence: TGTGCCAGCAGCCACAGTGGAGCGGGAGGACCACTAGCCAAAAACATTCAGTACTTC.

The V and J genes are TRBV28 and TRBJ1-5; D gene unclear. Germline CDR1 reads MDHEN; CDR2 reads SYDVKM. There are 14 residues in the CDR3. V was cut by 3 bases and J by 6 bases, with 12 bases left in between. CDR3 protein: CASSFYGVVQPQHF. The CDR3 bases are TGTGCCAGCAGTTTTTACGGGGTAGTTCAGCCCCAGCATTTT.

The chain links TRBV15 to TRBJ2-1, with 8 positions matching TRBD2. Germline V gene lookup returns CDR1 LNHNV and CDR2 YYDKDF (reference sequence). Unmatched junction bases numbered 15, after V lost 0 bases and J lost 8 bases. The CDR3 runs to 18 residues. The CDR3 bases are TGTGCCACCAGCAGAGACGATCTAGCGGGTAACCTTTGGGATGAGCAGTTCTTC. Residues: CATSRDDLAGNLWDEQFF.

This chain uses TRBV29-1 with TRBJ2-7, with 10 nucleotides matching TRBD1. Trimming cost V 7 bases and J 6 bases; bases outside gene matches: 6. There are 12 residues in the CDR3. Germline V gene sequence: CDR1 SQVTM, CDR2 ANQGSEA. CDR3 coding DNA: TGCAGCGGACAGGGGGCGGTCGGCGAGCAGTACTTC. It codes for CSGQGAVGEQYF.

The chain joins TRBV19 to TRBJ2-1, with D tentatively TRBD1 (6 bases). Germline CDR1 and CDR2: LNHDA and SQIVND (reference sequence). Trimming removed 1 base from V and 0 bases from J, with 10 bases in between. This CDR3 is 16 amino acids long. CDR3 DNA: TGTGCCAGTAGTATAGCGGTCAGGGGCTCCTACAATGAGCAGTTCTTC. It is translated as CASSIAVRGSYNEQFF.

The rearrangement uses TRBV19 and TRBJ2-1; 11 nucleotides line up with TRBD2. This CDR3 is 22 amino acids long. J gave up 2 bases and V 0 bases, and 18 bases lay outside the gene matches. Germline CDR1 reads LNHDA; CDR2 reads SQIVND (reference sequence). This chain's CDR3 is CASSIDLSHIGTSGSAYNEQFF. The CDR3 coding sequence is TGTGCCAGTAGTATAGATCTTAGTCATATCGGGACTAGCGGTTCTGCCTACAATGAGCAGTTCTTC.

This chain joins TRBV13 and TRBJ2-4; no firm D call. This CDR3 is 14 amino acids long. Trimming left V 0 bases short and J 4 bases short, with 7 bases between. From germline, CDR1 is PRHDT and CDR2 FYEKMQ (reference sequence). Here the CDR3 reads CASSLGLPKNIQYF. The CDR3 bases are TGTGCCAGCAGCTTAGGCCTACCTAAAAACATTCAGTACTTC.

CDR3: CASSDYFDNSPLHF. Written as DNA, the CDR3 is TGTGCCAGCAGTGATTACTTCGATAATTCACCCCTCCACTTT. J is TRBJ1-6 and V is TRBV25-1; D not certain. Trimming took 3 bases from V and 5 from J, leaving 8 bases between them. CDR3 length: 14 residues. Per germline, CDR1 MGHDK and CDR2 SYGVNS.

The chain is built from TRBV28 and TRBJ2-6, with D unresolved. Germline CDR1 MDHEN, CDR2 SYDVKM. The germline V and J ends were trimmed by 2 bases and 2 bases, with 13 bases remaining between them. The length of the CDR3 is 17 residues. The CDR3 nucleotides are TGTGCCAGCAGTTTAGCTGGGCCCCCGCCTGGGGCCAACGTCCTGACTTTC. Amino acids: CASSLAGPPPGANVLTF. The variable domain in full, with the rest retrieved from reference TRBV28 and TRBJ2-6, is DVKVTQSSRYLVKRTGEKVFLECVQDMDHENMFWYRQDPGLGLRLIYFSYDVKMKEKGDIPEGYSVSREKKERFSLILESASTNQTSMYLCASSLAGPPPGANVLTFGAGSRLTVL.

This chain joins TRBV5-1 and TRBJ2-1, with TRBD2 as a possible D gene (6 bases). This CDR3 spans 14 amino acids. Per the germline V gene, CDR1 is SGHRS and CDR2 is YFSETQ. Trimming removed 4 bases at V and 5 bases at J, with 13 bases between. The DNA of the CDR3 is TGCGCCAGCAGCCCCACCGGACTAAACAATGAGCAGTTCTTC. This sequence encodes CASSPTGLNNEQFF.